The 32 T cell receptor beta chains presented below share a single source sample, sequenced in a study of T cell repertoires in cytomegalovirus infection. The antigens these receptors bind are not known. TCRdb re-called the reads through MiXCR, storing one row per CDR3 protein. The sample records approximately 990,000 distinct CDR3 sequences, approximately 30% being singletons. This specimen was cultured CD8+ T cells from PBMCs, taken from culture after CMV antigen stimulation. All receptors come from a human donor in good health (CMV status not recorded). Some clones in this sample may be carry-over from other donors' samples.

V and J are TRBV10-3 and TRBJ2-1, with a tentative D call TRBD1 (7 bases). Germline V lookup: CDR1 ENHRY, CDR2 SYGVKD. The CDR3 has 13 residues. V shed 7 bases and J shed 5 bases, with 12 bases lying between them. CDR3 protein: CAITPRGDNEQFF. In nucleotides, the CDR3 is TGTGCCATCACGCCCAGGGGGGACAATGAGCAGTTCTTC.

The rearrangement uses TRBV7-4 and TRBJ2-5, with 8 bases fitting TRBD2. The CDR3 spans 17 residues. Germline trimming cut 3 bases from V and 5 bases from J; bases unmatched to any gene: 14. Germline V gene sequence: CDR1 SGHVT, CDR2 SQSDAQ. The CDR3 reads CASSFPARGGLWETQYF. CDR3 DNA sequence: TGTGCCAGCAGCTTCCCCGCCCGCGGGGGGCTTTGGGAGACCCAGTACTTC.

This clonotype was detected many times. The CDR3 protein is CASSLAAGGHLNEQYF. The CDR3 DNA is TGTGCCAGCAGCTTAGCTGCGGGGGGCCACCTAAACGAGCAGTACTTC. This chain links TRBV7-6 with TRBJ2-7; the match to TRBD2 covers 8 bases. Germline-derived CDR1 and CDR2 are SGHVS and FNYEAQ. The ends lost 0 bases at V and 5 bases at J; junction bases unmatched: 9. The CDR3 runs 16 residues.

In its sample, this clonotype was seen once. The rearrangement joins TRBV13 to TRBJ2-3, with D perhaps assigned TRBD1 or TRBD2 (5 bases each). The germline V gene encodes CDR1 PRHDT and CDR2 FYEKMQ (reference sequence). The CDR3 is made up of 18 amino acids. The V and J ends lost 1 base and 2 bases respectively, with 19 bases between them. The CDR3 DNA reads TGTGCCAGCAGCTTAGAAGGTGGGGGTTTCCAATCCACAGATACGCAGTATTTT. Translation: CASSLEGGGFQSTDTQYF. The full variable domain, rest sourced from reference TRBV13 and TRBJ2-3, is AAGVIQSPRHLIKEKRETATLKCYPIPRHDTVYWYQQGPGQDPQFLISFYEKMQSDKGSIPDRFSAQQFSDYHSELNMSSLELGDSALYFCASSLEGGGFQSTDTQYFGPGTRLTVL.

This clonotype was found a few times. The CDR3 DNA sequence: TGTGCCAGCAGCTTGGCCCGGACAGGGACTGAAGCTTTCTTT. Amino acids: CASSLARTGTEAFF. The chain couples TRBV5-5 to TRBJ1-1; 8 nucleotides agree with TRBD1. Germline CDR1 SGHKS, CDR2 YYEKEE (reference sequence). CDR3 length equals 14 residues. Trimming removed 0 bases from V and 5 bases from J; junction bases left unmatched: 3.

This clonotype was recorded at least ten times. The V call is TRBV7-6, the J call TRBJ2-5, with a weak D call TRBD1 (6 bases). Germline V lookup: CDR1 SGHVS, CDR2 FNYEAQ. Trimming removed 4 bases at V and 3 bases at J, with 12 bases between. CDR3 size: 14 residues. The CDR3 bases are TGTGCCAGCAGCTCTTTCGGACAGAAAGAGACCCAGTACTTC. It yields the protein CASSSFGQKETQYF.

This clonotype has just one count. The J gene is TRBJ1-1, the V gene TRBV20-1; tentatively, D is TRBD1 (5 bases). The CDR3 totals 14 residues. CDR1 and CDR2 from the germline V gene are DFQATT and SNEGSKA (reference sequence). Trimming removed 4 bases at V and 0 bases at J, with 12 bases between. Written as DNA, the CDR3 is TGCAGTGCTACGTGGCAGGGACTGAACACTGAAGCTTTCTTT. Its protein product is CSATWQGLNTEAFF.

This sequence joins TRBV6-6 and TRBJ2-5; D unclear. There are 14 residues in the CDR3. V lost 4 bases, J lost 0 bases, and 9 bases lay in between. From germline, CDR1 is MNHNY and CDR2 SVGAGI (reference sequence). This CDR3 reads CASSSRRNQETQYF. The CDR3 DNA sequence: TGTGCCAGCAGTTCTCGGCGTAACCAAGAGACCCAGTACTTC.

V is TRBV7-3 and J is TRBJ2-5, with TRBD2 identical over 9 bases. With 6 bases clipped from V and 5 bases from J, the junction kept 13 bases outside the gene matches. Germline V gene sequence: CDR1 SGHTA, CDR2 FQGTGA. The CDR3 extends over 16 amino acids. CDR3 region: CASSQIGGGAWETQYF. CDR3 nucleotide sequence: TGTGCCAGCAGTCAAATCGGCGGGGGGGCTTGGGAGACCCAGTACTTC.

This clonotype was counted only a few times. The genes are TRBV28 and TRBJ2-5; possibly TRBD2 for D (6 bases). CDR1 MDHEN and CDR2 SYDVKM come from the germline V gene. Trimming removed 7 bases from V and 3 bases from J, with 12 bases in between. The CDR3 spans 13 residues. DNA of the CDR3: TGTGCCAGCAAAGGGGCTAGCGAAGAGACCCAGTACTTC. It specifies CASKGASEETQYF.

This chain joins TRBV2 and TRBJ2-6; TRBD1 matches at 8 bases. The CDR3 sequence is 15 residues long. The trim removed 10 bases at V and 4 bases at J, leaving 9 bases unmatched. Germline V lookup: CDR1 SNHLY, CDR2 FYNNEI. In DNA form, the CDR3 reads TGTGCCACGTGGACAGGGCCTCCCGGGGCCAACGTCCTGACTTTC. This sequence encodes CATWTGPPGANVLTF.

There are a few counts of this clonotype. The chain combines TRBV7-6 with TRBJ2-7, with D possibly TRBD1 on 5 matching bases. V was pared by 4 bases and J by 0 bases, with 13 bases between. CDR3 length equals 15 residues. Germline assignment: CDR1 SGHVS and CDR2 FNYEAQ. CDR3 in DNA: TGTGCCAGCAGCTCCAGAGACAGTGGCTCCTACGAGCAGTACGTC. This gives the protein CASSSRDSGSYEQYV.

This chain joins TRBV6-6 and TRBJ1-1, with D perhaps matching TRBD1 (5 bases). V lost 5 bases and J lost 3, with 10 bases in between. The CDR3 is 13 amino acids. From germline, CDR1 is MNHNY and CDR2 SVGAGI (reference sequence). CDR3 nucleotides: TGTGCCAGCAGTCTCAGGGAGTACACTGAAGCTTTCTTT. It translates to CASSLREYTEAFF.

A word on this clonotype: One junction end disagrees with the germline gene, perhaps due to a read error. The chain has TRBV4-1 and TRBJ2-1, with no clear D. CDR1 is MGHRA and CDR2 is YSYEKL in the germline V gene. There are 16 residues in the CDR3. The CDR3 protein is CASSQDGVDLSNEQFF. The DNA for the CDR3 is TGTGCCAGCAGCCAAGATGGGGTCGACCTTTCCAATGAGCAGTTCTTC.

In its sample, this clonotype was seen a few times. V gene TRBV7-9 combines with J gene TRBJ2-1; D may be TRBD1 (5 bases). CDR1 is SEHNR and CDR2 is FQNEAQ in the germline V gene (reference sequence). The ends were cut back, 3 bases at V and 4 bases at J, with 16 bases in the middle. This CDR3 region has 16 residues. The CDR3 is CASSFPQGKGYNEQFF. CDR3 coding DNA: TGTGCCAGCAGCTTCCCTCAGGGCAAGGGTTACAATGAGCAGTTCTTC.

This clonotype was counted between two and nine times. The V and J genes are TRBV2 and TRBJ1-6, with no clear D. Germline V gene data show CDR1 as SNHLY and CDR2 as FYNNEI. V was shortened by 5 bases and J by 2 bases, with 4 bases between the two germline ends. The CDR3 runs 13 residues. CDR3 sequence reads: CASSRPYNSPLHF. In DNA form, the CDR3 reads TGTGCCAGCAGTCGTCCCTATAATTCACCCCTCCACTTT.

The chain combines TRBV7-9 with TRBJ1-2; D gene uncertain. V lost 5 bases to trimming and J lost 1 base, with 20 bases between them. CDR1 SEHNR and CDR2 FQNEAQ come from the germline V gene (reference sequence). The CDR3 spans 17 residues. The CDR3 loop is CASSTPSEARFNYGYTF. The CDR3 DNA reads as TGTGCCAGCAGCACCCCTTCAGAGGCCCGGTTTAACTATGGCTACACCTTC.

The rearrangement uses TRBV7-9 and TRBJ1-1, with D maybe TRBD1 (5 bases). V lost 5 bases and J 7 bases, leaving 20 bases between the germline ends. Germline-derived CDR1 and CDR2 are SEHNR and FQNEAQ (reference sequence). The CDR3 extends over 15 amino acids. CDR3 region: CASSTPVEGQREAFF. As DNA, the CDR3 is TGTGCCAGCAGCACCCCCGTGGAGGGGCAACGTGAAGCTTTCTTT.

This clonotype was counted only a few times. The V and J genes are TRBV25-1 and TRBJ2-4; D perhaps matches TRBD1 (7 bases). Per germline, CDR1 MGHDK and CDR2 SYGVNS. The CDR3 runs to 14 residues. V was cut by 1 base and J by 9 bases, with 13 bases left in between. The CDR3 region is CASSEWRGQGIQYF. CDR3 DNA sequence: TGTGCCAGCAGTGAATGGAGGGGGCAAGGCATTCAGTACTTC.

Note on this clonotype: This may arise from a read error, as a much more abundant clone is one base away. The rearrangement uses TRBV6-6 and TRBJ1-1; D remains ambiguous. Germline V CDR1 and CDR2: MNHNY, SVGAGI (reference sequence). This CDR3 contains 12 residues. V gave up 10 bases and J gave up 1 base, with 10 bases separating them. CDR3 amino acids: CANKRTNTEAFF. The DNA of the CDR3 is TGTGCCAACAAAAGAACGAACACTGAAGCTTTCTTT.

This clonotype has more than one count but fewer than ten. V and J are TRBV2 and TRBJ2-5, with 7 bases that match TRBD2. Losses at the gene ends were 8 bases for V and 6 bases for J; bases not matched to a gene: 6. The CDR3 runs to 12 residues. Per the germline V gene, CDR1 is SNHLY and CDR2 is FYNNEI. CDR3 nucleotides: TGTGCCAGCTGGGGGGGGTGGAAGACCCAGTACTTC. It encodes CASWGGWKTQYF. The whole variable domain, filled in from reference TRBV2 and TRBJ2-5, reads EPEVTQTPSHQVTQMGQEVILRCVPISNHLYFYWYRQILGQKVEFLVSFYNNEISEKSEIFDDQFSVERPDGSNFTLKIRSTKLEDSAMYFCASWGGWKTQYFGPGTRLLVL.

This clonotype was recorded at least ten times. This CDR3 is CASSQRDRSSYNEQFF. The DNA for the CDR3 is TGTGCCAGCAGCCAACGGGACAGGAGCTCCTACAATGAGCAGTTCTTC. This chain links TRBV7-9 with TRBJ2-1; 8 bases match TRBD1. The CDR3 spans 16 residues. CDR1 SEHNR and CDR2 FQNEAQ come from the germline V gene (reference sequence). Trimming took 5 bases from V and 0 from J; bases not matched to a gene: 6.

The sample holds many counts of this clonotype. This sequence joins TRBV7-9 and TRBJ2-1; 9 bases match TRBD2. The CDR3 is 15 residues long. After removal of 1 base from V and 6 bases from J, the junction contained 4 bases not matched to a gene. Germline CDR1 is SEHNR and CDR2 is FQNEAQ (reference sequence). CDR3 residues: CASSLGLSGGNEQFF. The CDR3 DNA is TGTGCCAGCAGCTTAGGGCTTAGCGGGGGCAATGAGCAGTTCTTC.

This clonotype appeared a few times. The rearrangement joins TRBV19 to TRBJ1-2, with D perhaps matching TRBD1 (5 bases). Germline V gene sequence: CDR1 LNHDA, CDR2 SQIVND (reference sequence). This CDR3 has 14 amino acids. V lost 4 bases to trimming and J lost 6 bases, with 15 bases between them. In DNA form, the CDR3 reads TGTGCCAGTAGTACCACCGGGGGGGTAGATGGCTACACCTTC. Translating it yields CASSTTGGVDGYTF.

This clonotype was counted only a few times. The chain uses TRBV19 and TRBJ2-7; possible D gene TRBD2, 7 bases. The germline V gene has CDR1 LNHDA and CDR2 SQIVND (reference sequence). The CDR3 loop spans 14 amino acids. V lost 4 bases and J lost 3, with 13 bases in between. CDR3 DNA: TGTGCCAGTAGTACCTTGCGGGGGCACTACGAGCAGTACTTC. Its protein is CASSTLRGHYEQYF.

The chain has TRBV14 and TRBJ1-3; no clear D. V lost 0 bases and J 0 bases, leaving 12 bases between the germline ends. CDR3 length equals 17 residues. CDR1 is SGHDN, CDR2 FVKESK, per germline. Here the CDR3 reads CASSQEYGVSSGNTIYF. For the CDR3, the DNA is TGTGCCAGCAGCCAAGAATACGGAGTTAGCTCTGGAAACACCATATATTTT.

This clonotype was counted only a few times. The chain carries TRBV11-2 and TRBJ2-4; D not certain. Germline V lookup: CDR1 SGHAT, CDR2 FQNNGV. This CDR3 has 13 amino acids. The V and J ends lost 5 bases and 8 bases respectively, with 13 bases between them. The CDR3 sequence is CASSPYVRDIQYF. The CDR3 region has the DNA TGTGCCAGCAGCCCCTATGTTAGGGACATTCAGTACTTC. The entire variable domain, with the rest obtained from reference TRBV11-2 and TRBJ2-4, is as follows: EAGVAQSPRYKIIEKRQSVAFWCNPISGHATLYWYQQILGQGPKLLIQFQNNGVVDDSQLPKDRFSAERLKGVDSTLKIQPAKLEDSAVYLCASSPYVRDIQYFGAGTRLSVL.

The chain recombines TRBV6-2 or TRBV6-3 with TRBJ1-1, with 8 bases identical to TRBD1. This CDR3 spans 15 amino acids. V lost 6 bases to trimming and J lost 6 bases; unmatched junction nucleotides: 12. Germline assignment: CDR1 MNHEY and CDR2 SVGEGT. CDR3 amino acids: CASSFTRPGQAEAFF. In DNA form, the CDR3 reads TGTGCCAGCAGCTTTACCCGCCCGGGACAGGCTGAAGCTTTCTTT.

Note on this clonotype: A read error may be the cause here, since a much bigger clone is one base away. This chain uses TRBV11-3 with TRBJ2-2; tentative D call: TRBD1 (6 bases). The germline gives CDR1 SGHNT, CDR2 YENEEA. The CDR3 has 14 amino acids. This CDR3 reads CANSQDSNTGELFF. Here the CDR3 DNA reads TGTGCCAACAGCCAGGACAGTAACACCGGGGAGCTGTTTTTT.

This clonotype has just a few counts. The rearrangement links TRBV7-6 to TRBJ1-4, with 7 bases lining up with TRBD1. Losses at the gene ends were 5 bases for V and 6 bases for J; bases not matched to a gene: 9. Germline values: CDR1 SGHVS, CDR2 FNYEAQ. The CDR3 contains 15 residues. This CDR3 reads CASSPTGVMDEKLFF. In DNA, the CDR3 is TGTGCCAGCAGCCCCACAGGGGTGATGGATGAAAAACTGTTTTTT.

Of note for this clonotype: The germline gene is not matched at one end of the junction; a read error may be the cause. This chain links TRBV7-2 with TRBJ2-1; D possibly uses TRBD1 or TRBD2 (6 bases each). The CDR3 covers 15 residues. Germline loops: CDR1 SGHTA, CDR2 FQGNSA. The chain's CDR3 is CSSSLVGGTYNEQFF. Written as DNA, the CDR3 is TGTTCCAGCAGCTTAGTGGGGGGCACCTACAATGAGCAGTTCTTC.

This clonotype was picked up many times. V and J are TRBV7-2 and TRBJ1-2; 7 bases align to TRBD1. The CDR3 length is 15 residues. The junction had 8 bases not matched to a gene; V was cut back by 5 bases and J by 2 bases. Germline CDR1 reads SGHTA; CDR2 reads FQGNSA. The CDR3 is CASSHPDRLNYGYTF. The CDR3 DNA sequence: TGTGCCAGCAGCCATCCGGACAGGCTCAACTATGGCTACACCTTC. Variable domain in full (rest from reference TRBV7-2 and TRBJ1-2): GAGVSQSPSNKVTEKGKDVELRCDPISGHTALYWYRQSLGQGLEFLIYFQGNSAPDKSGLPSDRFSAERTGGSVSTLTIQRTQQEDSAVYLCASSHPDRLNYGYTFGSGTRLTVV.